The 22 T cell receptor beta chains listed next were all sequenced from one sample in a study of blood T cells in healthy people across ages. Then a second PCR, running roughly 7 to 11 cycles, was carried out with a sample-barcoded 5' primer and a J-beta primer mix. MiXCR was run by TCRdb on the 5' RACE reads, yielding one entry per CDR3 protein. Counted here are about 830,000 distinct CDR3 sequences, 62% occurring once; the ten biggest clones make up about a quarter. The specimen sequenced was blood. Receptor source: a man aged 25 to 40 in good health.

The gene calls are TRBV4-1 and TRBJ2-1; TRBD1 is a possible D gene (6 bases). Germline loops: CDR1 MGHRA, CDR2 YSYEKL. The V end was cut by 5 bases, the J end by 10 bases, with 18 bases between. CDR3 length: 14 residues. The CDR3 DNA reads TGCGCCAGCAGCGAGGGGCAGGGGCCTCTCGAGCAGTTCTTC. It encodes CASSEGQGPLEQFF.

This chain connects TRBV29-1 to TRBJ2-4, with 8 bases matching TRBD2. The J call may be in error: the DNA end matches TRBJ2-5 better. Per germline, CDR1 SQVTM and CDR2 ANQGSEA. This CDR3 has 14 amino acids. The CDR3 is CSVEVAGPQETQYF. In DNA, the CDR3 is TGCAGCGTTGAAGTAGCGGGGCCACAAGAGACCCAGTACTTC.

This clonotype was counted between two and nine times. CDR3 protein: CASSDWGRASYEQYF. CDR3 nucleotide sequence: TGTGCCAGCAGCGATTGGGGCAGGGCATCCTACGAGCAGTACTTC. The chain recombines TRBV12-3 or TRBV12-4 with TRBJ2-7, with a possible D match to TRBD1 (5 bases). Between the trimmed V and J ends, which lost 6 bases and 1 base, there was a span of 16 bases. This CDR3 is 15 amino acids long.

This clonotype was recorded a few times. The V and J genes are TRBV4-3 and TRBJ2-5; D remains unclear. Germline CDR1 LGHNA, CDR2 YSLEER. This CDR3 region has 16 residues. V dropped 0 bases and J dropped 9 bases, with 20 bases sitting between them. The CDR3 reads CASSQEPPAFIGAQYF. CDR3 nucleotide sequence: TGCGCCAGCAGCCAAGAACCTCCGGCCTTTATTGGGGCCCAGTACTTC.

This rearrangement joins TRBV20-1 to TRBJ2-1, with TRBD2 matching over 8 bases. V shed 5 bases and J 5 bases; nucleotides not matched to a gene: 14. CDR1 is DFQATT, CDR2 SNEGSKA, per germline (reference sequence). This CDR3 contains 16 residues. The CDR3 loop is CSAPPALAGHNNEQFF. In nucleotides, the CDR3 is TGCAGTGCTCCCCCAGCGTTAGCGGGGCATAACAATGAGCAGTTCTTC.

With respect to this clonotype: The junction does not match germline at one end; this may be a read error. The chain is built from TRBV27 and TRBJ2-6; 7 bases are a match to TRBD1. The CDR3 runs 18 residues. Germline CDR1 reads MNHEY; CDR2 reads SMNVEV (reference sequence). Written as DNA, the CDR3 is TGTGCCAGCAGTTTGCGACAGGGACACTCCACTGGGGCCATCGTCCTGACTTTC. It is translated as CASSLRQGHSTGAIVLTF.

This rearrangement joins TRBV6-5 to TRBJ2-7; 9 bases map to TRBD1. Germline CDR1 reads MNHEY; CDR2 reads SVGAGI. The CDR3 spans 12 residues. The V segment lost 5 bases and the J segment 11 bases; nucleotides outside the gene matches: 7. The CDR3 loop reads CASSRRTGVEYF. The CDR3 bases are TGTGCCAGCAGTCGTCGGACAGGGGTAGAGTACTTC.

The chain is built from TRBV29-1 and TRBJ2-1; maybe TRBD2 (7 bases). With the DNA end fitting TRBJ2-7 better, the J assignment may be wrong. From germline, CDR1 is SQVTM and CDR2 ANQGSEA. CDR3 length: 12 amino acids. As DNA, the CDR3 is TGCAGCGTTGAAGACGGGGGGCCCGAGCAGTACTTC. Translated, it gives CSVEDGGPEQYF.

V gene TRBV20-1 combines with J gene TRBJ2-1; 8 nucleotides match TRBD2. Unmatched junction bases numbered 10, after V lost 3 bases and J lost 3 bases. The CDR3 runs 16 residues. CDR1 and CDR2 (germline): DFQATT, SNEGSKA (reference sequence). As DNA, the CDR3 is TGCAGTGCTAGGGCAGAAGCGGGGGCGGTCTACAATGAGCAGTTCTTC. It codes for CSARAEAGAVYNEQFF.

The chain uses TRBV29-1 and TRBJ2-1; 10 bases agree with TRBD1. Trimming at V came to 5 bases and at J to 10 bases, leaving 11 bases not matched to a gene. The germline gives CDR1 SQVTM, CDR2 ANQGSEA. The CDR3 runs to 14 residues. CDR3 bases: TGCAGCGTTCACTCTCCGACAGGGGGCTGGGAGCAGTTCTTC. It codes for CSVHSPTGGWEQFF.

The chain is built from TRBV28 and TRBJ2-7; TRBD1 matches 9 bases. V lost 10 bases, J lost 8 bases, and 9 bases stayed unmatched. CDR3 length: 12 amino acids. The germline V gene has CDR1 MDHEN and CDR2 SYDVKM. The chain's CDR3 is CATTGDRAQQYF. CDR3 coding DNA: TGTGCCACCACCGGGGACAGGGCACAGCAGTACTTC.

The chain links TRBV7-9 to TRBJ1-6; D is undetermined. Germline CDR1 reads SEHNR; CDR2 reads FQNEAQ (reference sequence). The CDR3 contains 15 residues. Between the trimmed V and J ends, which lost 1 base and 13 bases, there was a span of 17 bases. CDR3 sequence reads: CASSLDPGPWWPLHF. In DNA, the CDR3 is TGTGCCAGCAGCTTAGATCCGGGCCCTTGGTGGCCCCTCCACTTT. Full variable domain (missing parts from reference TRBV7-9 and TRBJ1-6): DTGVSQNPRHKITKRGQNVTFRCDPISEHNRLYWYRQTLGQGPEFLTYFQNEAQLEKSRLLSDRFSAERPKGSFSTLEIQRTEQGDSAMYLCASSLDPGPWWPLHFGNGTRLTVT.

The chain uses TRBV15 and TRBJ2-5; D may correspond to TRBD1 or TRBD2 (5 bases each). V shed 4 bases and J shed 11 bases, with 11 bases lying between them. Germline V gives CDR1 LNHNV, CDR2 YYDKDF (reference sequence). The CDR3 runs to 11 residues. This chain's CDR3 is CATSTRGEQYF. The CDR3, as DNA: TGTGCCACCAGCACTCGAGGGGAGCAGTACTTC.

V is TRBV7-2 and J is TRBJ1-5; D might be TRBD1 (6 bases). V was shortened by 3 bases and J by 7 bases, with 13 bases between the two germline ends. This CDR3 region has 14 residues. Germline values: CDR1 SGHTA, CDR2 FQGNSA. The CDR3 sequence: CASSFGGSGQPQHF. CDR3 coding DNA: TGTGCCAGCAGCTTCGGGGGCAGTGGCCAGCCCCAGCATTTT. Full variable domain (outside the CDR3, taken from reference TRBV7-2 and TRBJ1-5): GAGVSQSPSNKVTEKGKDVELRCDPISGHTALYWYRQSLGQGLEFLIYFQGNSAPDKSGLPSDRFSAERTGGSVSTLTIQRTQQEDSAVYLCASSFGGSGQPQHFGDGTRLSIL.

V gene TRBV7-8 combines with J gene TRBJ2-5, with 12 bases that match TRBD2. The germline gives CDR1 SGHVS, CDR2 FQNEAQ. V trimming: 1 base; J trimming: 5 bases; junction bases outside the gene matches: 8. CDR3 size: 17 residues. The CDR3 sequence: CASSLDCGLAGIETQYF. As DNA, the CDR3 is TGTGCCAGCAGCTTAGACTGCGGACTAGCGGGGATTGAGACCCAGTACTTC.

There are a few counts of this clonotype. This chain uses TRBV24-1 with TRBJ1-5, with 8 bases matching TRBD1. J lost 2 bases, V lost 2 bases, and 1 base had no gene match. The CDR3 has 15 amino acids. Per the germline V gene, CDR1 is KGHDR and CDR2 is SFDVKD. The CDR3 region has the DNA TGTGCCACCAGTGATTCGACAGGGGGCAATCAGCCCCAGCATTTT. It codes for CATSDSTGGNQPQHF.

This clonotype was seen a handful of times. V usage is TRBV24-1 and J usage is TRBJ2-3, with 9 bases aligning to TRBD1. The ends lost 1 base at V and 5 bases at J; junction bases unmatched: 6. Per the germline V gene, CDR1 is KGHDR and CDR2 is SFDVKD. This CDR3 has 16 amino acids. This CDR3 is CATSDFMTGGEDTQYF. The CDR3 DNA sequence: TGTGCCACCAGTGATTTTATGACAGGGGGAGAAGATACGCAGTATTTT.

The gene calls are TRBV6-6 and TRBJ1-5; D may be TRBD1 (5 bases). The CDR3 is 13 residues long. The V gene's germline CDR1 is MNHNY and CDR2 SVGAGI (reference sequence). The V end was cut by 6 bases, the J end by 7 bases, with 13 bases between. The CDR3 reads CASSLGREQPQHF. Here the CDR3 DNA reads TGTGCCAGCAGCCTGGGGCGAGAACAGCCCCAGCATTTT.

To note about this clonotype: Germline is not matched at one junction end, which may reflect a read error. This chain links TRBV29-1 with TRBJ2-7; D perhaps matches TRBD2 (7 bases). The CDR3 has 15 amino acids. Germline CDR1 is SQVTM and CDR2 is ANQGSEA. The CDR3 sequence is CSVDGGGGTSYGQYF. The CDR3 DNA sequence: TGCAGCGTTGATGGGGGGGGCGGAACCTCCTACGGGCAGTACTTC.

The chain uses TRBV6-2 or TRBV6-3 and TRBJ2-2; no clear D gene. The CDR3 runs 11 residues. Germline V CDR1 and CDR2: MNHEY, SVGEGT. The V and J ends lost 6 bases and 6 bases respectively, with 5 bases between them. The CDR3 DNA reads TGTGCCAGCAGCATTCCCGGGGAGCTGTTTTTT. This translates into CASSIPGELFF.

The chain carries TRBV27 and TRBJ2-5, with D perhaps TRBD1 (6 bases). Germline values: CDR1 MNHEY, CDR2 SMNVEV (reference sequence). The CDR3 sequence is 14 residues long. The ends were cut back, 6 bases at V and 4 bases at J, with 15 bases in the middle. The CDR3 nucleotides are TGTGCCAGCAGAAAACAGGGCACGAGAGAGACCCAGTACTTC. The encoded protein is CASRKQGTRETQYF.

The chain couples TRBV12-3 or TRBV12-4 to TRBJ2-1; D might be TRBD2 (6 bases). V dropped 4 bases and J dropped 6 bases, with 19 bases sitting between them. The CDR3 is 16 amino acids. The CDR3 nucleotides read TGTGCCAGCAGTTGGGAACGAGCGGGCAGTATCAATGAGCAGTTCTTC. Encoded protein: CASSWERAGSINEQFF.